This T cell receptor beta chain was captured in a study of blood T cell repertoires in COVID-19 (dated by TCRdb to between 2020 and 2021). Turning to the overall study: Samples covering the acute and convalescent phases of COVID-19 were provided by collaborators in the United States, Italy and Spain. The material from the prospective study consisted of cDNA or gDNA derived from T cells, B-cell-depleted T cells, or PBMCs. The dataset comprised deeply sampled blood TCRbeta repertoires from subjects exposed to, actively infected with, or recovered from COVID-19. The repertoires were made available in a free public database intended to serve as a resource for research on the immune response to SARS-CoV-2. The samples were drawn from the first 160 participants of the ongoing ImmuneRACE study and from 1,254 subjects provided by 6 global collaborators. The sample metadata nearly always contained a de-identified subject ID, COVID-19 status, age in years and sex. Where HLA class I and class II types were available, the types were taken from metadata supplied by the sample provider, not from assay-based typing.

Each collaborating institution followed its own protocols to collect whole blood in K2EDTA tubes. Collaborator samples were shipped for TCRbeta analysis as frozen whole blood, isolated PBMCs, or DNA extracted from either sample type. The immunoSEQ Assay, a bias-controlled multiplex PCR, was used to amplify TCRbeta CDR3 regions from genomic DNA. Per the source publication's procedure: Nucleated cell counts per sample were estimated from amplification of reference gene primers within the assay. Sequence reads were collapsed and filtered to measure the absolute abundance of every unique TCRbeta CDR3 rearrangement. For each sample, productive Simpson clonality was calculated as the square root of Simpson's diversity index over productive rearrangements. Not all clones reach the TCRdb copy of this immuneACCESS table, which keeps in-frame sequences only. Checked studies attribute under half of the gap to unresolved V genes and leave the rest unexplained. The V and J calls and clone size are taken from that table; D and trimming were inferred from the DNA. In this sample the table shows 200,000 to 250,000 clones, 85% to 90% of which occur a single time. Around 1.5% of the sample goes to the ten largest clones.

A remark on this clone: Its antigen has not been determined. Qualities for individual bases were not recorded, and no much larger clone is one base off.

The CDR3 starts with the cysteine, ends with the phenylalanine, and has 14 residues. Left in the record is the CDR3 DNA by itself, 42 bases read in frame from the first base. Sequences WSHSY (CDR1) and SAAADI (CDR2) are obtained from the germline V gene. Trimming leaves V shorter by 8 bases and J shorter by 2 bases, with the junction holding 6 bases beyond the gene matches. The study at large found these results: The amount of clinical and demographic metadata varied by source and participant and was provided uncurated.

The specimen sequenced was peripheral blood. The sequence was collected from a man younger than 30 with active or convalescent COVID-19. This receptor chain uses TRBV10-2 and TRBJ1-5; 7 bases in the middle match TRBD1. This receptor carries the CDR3 CASWTGTGNQPQHF. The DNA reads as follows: TGCGCCAGCTGGACCGGGACAGGCAATCAGCCCCAGCATTTT.